These 27 T cell receptor beta chains share one sample of origin, sequenced in a study of blood T cell repertoires in COVID-19. Assay used: immunoSEQ multiplex PCR; TCRdb lists only in-frame clones, some missing. The profile shows around 200,000 clones, 80% of them singletons. The sequenced sample was PBMCs or T cells enriched from blood (not recorded which). These receptor sequences come from a woman aged 40 to 49 with acute COVID-19.

This chain uses TRBV20-1 with TRBJ2-1; D perhaps matches TRBD1 (5 bases). Looked up from germline, CDR1 is DFQATT and CDR2 is SNEGSKA (reference sequence). Trimming removed 6 bases at V and 8 bases at J, with 11 bases between. CDR3 length: 11 residues. CDR3 in amino acids: CSALDSHEQFF. CDR3 nucleotide sequence: TGCAGTGCCCTAGACAGTCATGAGCAGTTCTTC.

The CDR3 spells CATSALGRDEQFF. The CDR3 coding sequence is TGTGCCACCAGTGCCCTTGGGCGCGATGAGCAGTTCTTC. The chain has TRBV24-1 and TRBJ2-1; D call uncertain. This CDR3 has 13 residues. The V gene lost 5 bases and the J gene lost 8 bases, with 12 bases spanning the gap. Per germline, CDR1 KGHDR and CDR2 SFDVKD.

The chain uses TRBV19 and TRBJ2-5, with 13 bases identical to TRBD2. CDR3 length: 16 amino acids. From germline, CDR1 is LNHDA and CDR2 SQIVND (reference sequence). J was trimmed by 3 bases and V by 4 bases; bases with no gene match: 5. The CDR3 reads CASSTPGTSGKETQYF. For the CDR3, the DNA is TGTGCCAGTAGTACCCCCGGGACTAGCGGGAAAGAGACCCAGTACTTC.

This chain joins TRBV9 and TRBJ1-4; 9 bases match TRBD1. Germline values: CDR1 SGDLS, CDR2 YYNGEE. The CDR3 sequence is 15 residues long. V dropped 4 bases and J dropped 7; count of bases not matched to a gene: 8. CDR3 protein: CASSSIGTGREKLFF. The CDR3 coding sequence is TGTGCCAGCAGCTCTATTGGGACAGGGCGTGAAAAACTGTTTTTT.

The rearrangement links TRBV15 to TRBJ1-6, with a tentative D call TRBD1 (6 bases). This CDR3 spans 18 amino acids. Trimming pared 0 bases from V and 4 bases from J, leaving 16 bases between. Germline V gene data show CDR1 as LNHNV and CDR2 as YYDKDF (reference sequence). The CDR3 DNA reads as TGTGCCACCAGCAGAGATCAGTTGGGGGCAGGATATAATTCACCCCTCCACTTT. Residues: CATSRDQLGAGYNSPLHF.

The chain couples TRBV4-3 to TRBJ2-3; 10 nucleotides align to TRBD1. CDR1 is LGHNA, CDR2 YSLEER, per germline. The CDR3 has 17 residues. The junction had 7 bases not matched to a gene; V was cut back by 0 bases and J by 4 bases. The CDR3 sequence: CASSQEGGGTGADTQYF. The DNA of the CDR3 is TGCGCCAGCAGCCAAGAAGGGGGAGGGACAGGGGCAGATACGCAGTATTTT.

This chain joins TRBV29-1 and TRBJ1-5; 7 bases fit TRBD1. V dropped 4 bases and J dropped 3; count of bases not matched to a gene: 3. The germline CDR1 and CDR2 sequences are SQVTM and ANQGSEA. The CDR3 is made up of 13 amino acids. The CDR3 coding sequence is TGCAGCGTTGGGGACAGTTACAATCAGCCCCAGCATTTT. As protein: CSVGDSYNQPQHF.

The rearrangement links TRBV27 to TRBJ2-2; D is perhaps TRBD2 (5 bases). The CDR3 totals 15 residues. Per the germline V gene, CDR1 is MNHEY and CDR2 is SMNVEV (reference sequence). V lost 7 bases and J lost 3, with 15 bases in between. The CDR3 sequence is CASTAPDSYTGELFF. The CDR3 DNA reads as TGTGCCAGCACCGCCCCGGACTCCTACACCGGGGAGCTGTTTTTT.

The genes are TRBV24-1 and TRBJ2-3; TRBD1 matches at 11 bases. This CDR3 has 18 amino acids. Trimming at V came to 2 bases and at J to 3 bases, leaving 9 bases not matched to a gene. The germline V gene has CDR1 KGHDR and CDR2 SFDVKD. The CDR3 DNA follows: TGTGCCACCAGTGATTCCGGGACAGGGGGTGGTTGGACAGATACGCAGTATTTT. Encoded protein: CATSDSGTGGGWTDTQYF.

The chain links TRBV19 to TRBJ2-5; 10 bases are a match to TRBD1. The CDR3 consists of 16 residues. Germline V CDR1 and CDR2: LNHDA, SQIVND (reference sequence). J gave up 6 bases and V 4 bases, and 11 bases lay outside the gene matches. CDR3: CASSSLLDRGSQTQYF. DNA of the CDR3: TGTGCCAGTAGTAGTCTCCTGGACAGGGGGTCTCAGACCCAGTACTTC.

The count of this clone is one. This sequence joins TRBV15 and TRBJ1-5; 8 bases line up with TRBD1. The CDR3 totals 13 residues. Germline trimming cut 5 bases from V and 7 bases from J; bases unmatched to any gene: 4. Germline CDR1 and CDR2: LNHNV and YYDKDF (reference sequence). This chain's CDR3 is CATSQDRDQPQHF. CDR3 in DNA: TGTGCCACCAGCCAGGACAGGGACCAGCCCCAGCATTTT.

This chain uses TRBV6-5 with TRBJ1-6, with D maybe TRBD1 (5 bases). Germline CDR1 and CDR2: MNHEY and SVGAGI. V lost 8 bases to trimming and J lost 7 bases, with 15 bases between them. There are 14 residues in the CDR3. CDR3 in amino acids: CASLLGVENSPLHF. CDR3 nucleotide sequence: TGTGCCAGCCTTCTAGGGGTCGAGAATTCACCCCTCCACTTT.

CDR3 amino acids: CASSSGTSGRARTDTQYF. The CDR3 DNA reads as TGCGCCAGCAGCTCCGGGACTAGCGGGAGGGCTCGCACAGATACGCAGTATTTT. This chain joins TRBV5-1 and TRBJ2-3, with 16 bases fitting TRBD2. CDR1 and CDR2 from the germline V gene are SGHRS and YFSETQ. CDR3 length: 18 residues. Trimming at V came to 3 bases and at J to 1 base, leaving 5 bases not matched to a gene.

The chain joins TRBV18 to TRBJ1-1, with 9 bases fitting TRBD1. Trimming at V came to 6 bases and at J to 11 bases, leaving 10 bases not matched to a gene. The CDR3 sequence is 13 residues long. Germline V gives CDR1 KGHSH, CDR2 LQKENI. The DNA of the CDR3 is TGTGCCAGCTCTCATGACGACAGGGGGGAGGCTTTCTTT. It codes for CASSHDDRGEAFF.

This clone was observed a handful of times. The chain recombines TRBV29-1 with TRBJ2-7; 11 nucleotides align to TRBD1. Trimming took 3 bases from V and 2 from J; bases not matched to a gene: 0. The V gene's germline CDR1 is SQVTM and CDR2 ANQGSEA. CDR3 size: 13 residues. The CDR3 loop reads CSVEGQGAYEQYF. For the CDR3, the DNA is TGCAGCGTTGAGGGACAGGGGGCCTACGAGCAGTACTTC.

On this clone itself: The junction differs from germline at one of its ends, possibly a read error. The chain combines TRBV18 with TRBJ2-7; D unresolved. The CDR3 is made up of 15 amino acids. Germline loops: CDR1 KGHSH, CDR2 LQKENI. Here the CDR3 DNA reads TGTGCCAGCTCACCGCTTGCTACCGCCTCCGACGAGCAGTACTTC. It yields the protein CASSPLATASDEQYF.

The chain is built from TRBV7-6 and TRBJ1-6, with 12 bases fitting TRBD1. The CDR3 loop spans 18 amino acids. The trim removed 5 bases at V and 10 bases at J, leaving 15 bases unmatched. Germline assignment: CDR1 SGHVS and CDR2 FNYEAQ. CDR3 region: CASSTRDRGPGGGSPLHF. The DNA for the CDR3 is TGTGCCAGCAGCACTCGGGACAGGGGGCCAGGGGGTGGCTCACCCCTCCACTTT. The full variable domain, with the rest looked up from reference TRBV7-6 and TRBJ1-6, is GAGVSQSPRYKVTKRGQDVALRCDPISGHVSLYWYRQALGQGPEFLTYFNYEAQQDKSGLPNDRFSAERPEGSISTLTIQRTEQRDSAMYRCASSTRDRGPGGGSPLHFGNGTRLTVT.

The chain joins TRBV7-8 to TRBJ1-3; D gene unclear. Looked up from germline, CDR1 is SGHVS and CDR2 is FQNEAQ. CDR3 length equals 13 residues. V lost 5 bases and J lost 6, with 11 bases in between. CDR3 amino acids: CASSARAVNTIYF. The CDR3 nucleotides are TGTGCCAGCAGCGCGAGAGCCGTAAACACCATATATTTT. Using reference TRBV7-8 and TRBJ1-3 for the parts outside the CDR3, the full variable domain is GAGVSQSPRYKVAKRGQDVALRCDPISGHVSLFWYQQALGQGPEFLTYFQNEAQLDKSGLPSDRFFAERPEGSVSTLKIQRTQQEDSAVYLCASSARAVNTIYFGEGSWLTVV.

This rearrangement joins TRBV7-8 to TRBJ2-5; D gene uncertain. The CDR3 totals 15 residues. V lost 5 bases and J 2 bases, leaving 15 bases between the germline ends. CDR1 SGHVS and CDR2 FQNEAQ come from the germline V gene. Here the CDR3 DNA reads TGTGCCAGCAGCGAACCGCGGTGGTCGCAAGAGACCCAGTACTTC. Residues: CASSEPRWSQETQYF.

The CDR3 DNA is TGCGCCAGCAGCTTGGGACAGGGGATCAATCAGCCCCAGCATTTT. Translated, it gives CASSLGQGINQPQHF. The chain combines TRBV5-1 with TRBJ1-5, with 8 bases aligning to TRBD1. With V trimmed by 0 bases and J by 3 bases, 2 bases remained unmatched. The CDR3 has 15 residues. CDR1 and CDR2 (germline): SGHRS, YFSETQ.

V gene TRBV5-1 combines with J gene TRBJ2-3, with D unresolved. The germline CDR1 and CDR2 sequences are SGHRS and YFSETQ. V lost 2 bases, J lost 6 bases, and 13 bases lay in between. The CDR3 is made up of 14 amino acids. The CDR3, as DNA: TGCGCCAGCAGCTTTACCAGGTGGTCTGATACGCAGTATTTT. Encoded protein: CASSFTRWSDTQYF. The complete variable domain, with remaining parts taken from reference TRBV5-1 and TRBJ2-3, reads KAGVTQTPRYLIKTRGQQVTLSCSPISGHRSVSWYQQTPGQGLQFLFEYFSETQRNKGNFPGRFSGRQFSNSRSEMNVSTLELGDSALYLCASSFTRWSDTQYFGPGTRLTVL.

The chain carries TRBV6-2 or TRBV6-3 and TRBJ2-2; 9 bases agree with TRBD2. The CDR3 extends over 16 amino acids. Germline assignment: CDR1 MNHEY and CDR2 SVGEGT. V shed 5 bases, J shed 4 bases, and the junction held 8 bases outside the gene matches. CDR3 amino acids: CASSPDQREATGELFF. CDR3 nucleotide sequence: TGTGCCAGCAGTCCCGACCAGCGGGAGGCCACCGGGGAGCTGTTTTTT.

The V and J genes are TRBV3-1 (or the pseudogene TRBV3-2) and TRBJ1-2; D might be TRBD1 (5 bases). The ends were cut back, 5 bases at V and 5 bases at J, with 21 bases in the middle. The CDR3 is 16 residues long. CDR1 is LGHDT and CDR2 is YNNKEL in the germline V gene (reference sequence). CDR3 loop: CASSKFGAGGEYGYTF. The CDR3 DNA reads as TGTGCCAGCAGCAAGTTTGGGGCAGGCGGGGAATATGGCTACACCTTC.

The CDR3, as DNA: TGTGCCATCCAAGGGGGCCGGTTCAATGAGCAGTTCTTC. Its protein product is CAIQGGRFNEQFF. The V and J genes are TRBV6-5 and TRBJ2-1; 7 bases map to TRBD1. The CDR3 is made up of 13 amino acids. Trimming removed 10 bases from V and 6 bases from J; junction bases left unmatched: 9. Germline V lookup: CDR1 MNHEY, CDR2 SVGAGI.

The chain carries TRBV3-1 (or the pseudogene TRBV3-2) and TRBJ1-1, with 8 positions matching TRBD1. V gave up 2 bases and J gave up 4 bases; unmatched junction bases: 3. The germline CDR1 and CDR2 sequences are LGHDT and YNNKEL (reference sequence). The CDR3 extends over 14 amino acids. The CDR3 bases are TGTGCCAGCAGCCAACTCAGGGGGCGCACTGAAGCTTTCTTT. Protein: CASSQLRGRTEAFF.

The V gene is TRBV7-9, the J gene TRBJ1-2, with a weak D call TRBD1 (5 bases). Germline-derived CDR1 and CDR2 are SEHNR and FQNEAQ (reference sequence). The CDR3 is 13 amino acids. With 3 bases removed from V and 2 bases from J, the gap between germline ends came to 7 bases. The CDR3 reads CASSLTANYGYTF. The CDR3 DNA sequence: TGTGCCAGCAGCTTGACAGCCAACTATGGCTACACCTTC.

This clone was detected only a few times. V gene TRBV28 combines with J gene TRBJ1-5, with 7 nucleotides matching TRBD1. The germline CDR1 and CDR2 sequences are MDHEN and SYDVKM. The CDR3 extends over 14 amino acids. The CDR3 DNA follows: TGTGCTACCTTGACAGGGCCCAGCAATCAGCCCCAGCATTTT. Translation: CATLTGPSNQPQHF. Looking up the rest from reference TRBV28 and TRBJ1-5 gives the full variable domain: DVKVTQSSRYLVKRTGEKVFLECVQDMDHENMFWYRQDPGLGLRLIYFSYDVKMKEKGDIPEGYSVSREKKERFSLILESASTNQTSMYLCATLTGPSNQPQHFGDGTRLSIL.